This paragraph covers one T cell receptor beta chain sequence. Its target is unknown. Before thyroid surgery, none of the patients had received any treatment. Authors' analysis steps: A distant-metastasis classifier for papillary thyroid cancer was built using CDR3 differences across clinicopathological groups. TCRdb reprocessed the PCR reads using MiXCR. Clone size and V and J calls follow TCRdb, not the original study. Here the sample spans about 93,000 clones, approximately 12% being singletons. The germline gives CDR1 DFQATT, CDR2 SNEGSKA (reference sequence). The CDR3 contains 13 residues. The V end lost 7 bases, the J end lost 2 bases, and 15 bases lay between the germline ends. The record originates from a study of metastatic and nonmetastatic thyroid tumors. About the research overall: Malignant thyroid and benign thyroid patients provided blood and tumor or nodule tissue whose repertoires were compared.

Points from the study as a whole: The reported finding was significantly higher TCR beta diversity in malignant thyroid tumors relative to benign nodules, in blood and tumor.

This chain connects TRBV20-1 to TRBJ2-7; no clear D gene. The sequenced sample consisted of blood. This sequence originates from a female donor with papillary thyroid cancer or a benign thyroid nodule (not recorded which). Some clones in this sample may be carry-over from other donors' samples. CDR3 DNA: TGCAGTGGTCAGTGGTTCCCCGCCTACGAGCAGTACTTC. It yields the protein CSGQWFPAYEQYF.